This T cell receptor beta chain was identified in a study of CD4+ T cells in melanoma. Method: immunoSEQ multiplex PCR; TCRdb's copy keeps in-frame clones and lacks some. The sample includes about 15,000 clones, 62% of them seen just once. Germline V gives CDR1 SGHVS, CDR2 FQNEAQ. This CDR3 contains 13 residues. The V gene lost 4 bases and the J gene lost 7 bases, with 11 bases spanning the gap. Study-level points and caveats: Diverse differentiation states were reported for melanoma neoantigen-specific CD4+ T cells.

This clone has only a few counts. The antigen is unknown. The chain uses TRBV7-8 and TRBJ1-5; D is perhaps TRBD1 (5 bases). Sequenced material: cells from a culture (not recorded whether cultured in vitro). This receptor was taken from a human donor with melanoma. The CDR3 region is CASSSGNRQPQHF. The CDR3 DNA reads TGTGCCAGCAGCTCAGGGAATAGGCAGCCCCAGCATTTT.